The T cell receptor beta chain under discussion was sequenced for a study of molecular identifiers for immune sequencing clone quantification. Study-level results: Because of identical TCR molecules sharing a barcode, sizes of highly expanded clones could be underestimated. In naive cells, under 1% of molecules belonged to clones above 20 RNA copies, against over 97% in effector cells.

Turning to this clonotype: Its antigen is not identified.

TCRdb reprocessed the PCR reads via MiXCR and lists one record per CDR3 protein. The sample has under 85,000 distinct CDR3 sequences, less than 20% seen once; the top ten hold approximately 1.5%. Sorting recovered naive CD8 T cells on a CD8+CD4-CCR7+CD45RA+ profile. CDR1 is SGHVS, CDR2 FQNEAQ, per germline. The V gene lost 4 bases and the J gene lost 2 bases, with 18 bases spanning the gap. The CDR3 totals 17 residues. J is TRBJ1-5 and V is TRBV7-8; tentative D call: TRBD1 (5 bases). What was sequenced was naive CD8+ T cells from blood, with Jurkat cell RNA spiked in. As for subset: FACS-sorted CD8+CD4-CCR7+CD45RA+ naive T cells. The sequence came from a human donor in good health. Some libraries in this study had Jurkat cell RNA spiked in. CDR3 nucleotides: TGTGCCAGCAGCTCATCGGGGGGGGGAGGAGGCAATCAGCCCCAGCATTTT. It is translated as CASSSSGGGGGNQPQHF.